Below, 3 T cell receptor beta chains from the same sample are listed, as sequenced in a study of blood T cell repertoires in COVID-19. Measured with immunoSEQ multiplex PCR; TCRdb has only the in-frame clones, and not every one. Counted here are approximately 400,000 clones, 80% to 85% occurring once; the ten biggest clones make up over 4.5%. The sample was PBMCs or T cells enriched from blood (not recorded which). Every receptor here comes from a woman aged 45-60 years who had recovered from COVID-19.

The genes are TRBV7-3 and TRBJ2-7; the match to TRBD1 covers 7 bases. The CDR3 runs to 15 residues. V lost 5 bases to trimming and J lost 2 bases; unmatched junction nucleotides: 9. CDR1 is SGHTA and CDR2 is FQGTGA in the germline V gene. The CDR3 sequence: CASSPSGDSPYEQYF. The CDR3 DNA follows: TGTGCCAGCAGCCCCTCCGGGGACAGCCCCTACGAGCAGTACTTC. Full variable domain (missing parts from reference TRBV7-3 and TRBJ2-7): GAGVSQTPSNKVTEKGKYVELRCDPISGHTALYWYRQSLGQGPEFLIYFQGTGAADDSGLPNDRFFAVRPEGSVSTLKIQRTERGDSAVYLCASSPSGDSPYEQYFGPGTRLTVT.

This clone has only one observation. V and J are TRBV6-5 and TRBJ2-1, with 7 bases matching TRBD1. V shed 7 bases, J shed 9 bases, and the junction held 12 bases outside the gene matches. Looked up from germline, CDR1 is MNHEY and CDR2 is SVGAGI. The CDR3 is 14 residues long. The CDR3 DNA reads TGTGCCAGCATTCGGGACAGAGGGGGCAGTGAGCAGTTCTTC. Its translation is CASIRDRGGSEQFF.

This clone is a singleton in its sample. The rearrangement joins TRBV5-5 to TRBJ1-2; D uncertain. The CDR3 has 11 amino acids. V gave up 2 bases and J gave up 7 bases, with 6 bases separating them. Germline V lookup: CDR1 SGHKS, CDR2 YYEKEE (reference sequence). The CDR3 spells CASSFGSGYTF. CDR3 DNA sequence: TGTGCCAGCAGCTTTGGGAGTGGCTACACCTTC.